Sequencing of this T cell receptor (beta chain) was carried out in a study of cytomegalovirus exposure and HLA in healthy donors. The PCR employed 60 Vbeta primers together with 13 Jbeta primers. The data were produced by immunoSEQ multiplex PCR, yet TCRdb's version contains in-frame clones alone and is incomplete. The table lists fewer than 150,000 clones, around 72% of them singletons, with just over 8% in the top ten. The CDR3 spans 17 residues. CDR1 and CDR2 (germline): SGHNT, YYREEE (reference sequence). Trimming at V came to 4 bases and at J to 4 bases, leaving 10 bases not matched to a gene. Sequenced: PBMCs. This receptor was identified in a woman aged 40 to 50 in good health and CMV-seropositive. The J gene is TRBJ2-5, the V gene TRBV5-4; 13 bases map to TRBD2. CDR3 in amino acids: CASSDPTSGGAVETQYF. CDR3 in DNA: TGTGCCAGCAGCGACCCAACTAGCGGGGGGGCCGTAGAGACCCAGTACTTC. Based on the CDR3 plus reference TRBV5-4 and TRBJ2-5, the full variable domain is ETGVTQSPTHLIKTRGQQVTLRCSSQSGHNTVSWYQQALGQGPQFIFQYYREEENGRGNFPPRFSGLQFPNYSSELNVNALELDDSALYLCASSDPTSGGAVETQYFGPGTRLLVL.